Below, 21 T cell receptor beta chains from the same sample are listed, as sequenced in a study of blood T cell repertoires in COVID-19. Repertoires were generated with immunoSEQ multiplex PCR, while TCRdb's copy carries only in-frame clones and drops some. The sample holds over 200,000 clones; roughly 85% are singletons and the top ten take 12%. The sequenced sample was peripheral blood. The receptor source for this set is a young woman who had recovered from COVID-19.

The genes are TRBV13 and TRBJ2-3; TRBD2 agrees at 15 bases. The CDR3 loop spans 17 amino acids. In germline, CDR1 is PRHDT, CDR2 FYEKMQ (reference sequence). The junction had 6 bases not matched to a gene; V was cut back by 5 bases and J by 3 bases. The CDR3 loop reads CASSRPGTSGRTDTQYF. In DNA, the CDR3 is TGTGCCAGCAGCCGTCCCGGGACTAGCGGGAGGACAGATACGCAGTATTTT.

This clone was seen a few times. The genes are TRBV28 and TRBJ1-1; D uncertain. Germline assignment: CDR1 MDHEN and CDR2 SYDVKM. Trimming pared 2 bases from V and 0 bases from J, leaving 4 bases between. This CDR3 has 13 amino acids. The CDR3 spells CASSLTVNTEAFF. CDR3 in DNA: TGTGCCAGCAGTTTAACAGTGAACACTGAAGCTTTCTTT.

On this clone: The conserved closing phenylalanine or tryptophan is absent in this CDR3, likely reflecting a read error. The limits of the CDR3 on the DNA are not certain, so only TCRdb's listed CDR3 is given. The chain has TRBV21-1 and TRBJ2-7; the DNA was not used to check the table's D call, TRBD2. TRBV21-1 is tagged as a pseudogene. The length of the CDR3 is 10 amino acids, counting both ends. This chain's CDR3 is CASSKDRWRI.

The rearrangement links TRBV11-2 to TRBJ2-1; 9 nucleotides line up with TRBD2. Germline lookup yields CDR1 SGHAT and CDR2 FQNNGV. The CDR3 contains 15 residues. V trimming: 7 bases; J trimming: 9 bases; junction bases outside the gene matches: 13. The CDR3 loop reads CASTQWGSGSGEQFF. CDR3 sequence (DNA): TGTGCCAGCACTCAATGGGGTAGCGGGAGCGGTGAGCAGTTCTTC. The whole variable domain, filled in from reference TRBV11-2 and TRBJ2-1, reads EAGVAQSPRYKIIEKRQSVAFWCNPISGHATLYWYQQILGQGPKLLIQFQNNGVVDDSQLPKDRFSAERLKGVDSTLKIQPAKLEDSAVYLCASTQWGSGSGEQFFGPGTRLTVL.

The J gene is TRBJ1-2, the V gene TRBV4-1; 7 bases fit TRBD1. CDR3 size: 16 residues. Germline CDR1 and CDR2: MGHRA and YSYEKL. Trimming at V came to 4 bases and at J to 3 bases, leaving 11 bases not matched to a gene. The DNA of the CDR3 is TGCGCCAGCAGCCGGTTACCCGGGACAGACTACTATGGCTACACCTTC. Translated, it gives CASSRLPGTDYYGYTF.

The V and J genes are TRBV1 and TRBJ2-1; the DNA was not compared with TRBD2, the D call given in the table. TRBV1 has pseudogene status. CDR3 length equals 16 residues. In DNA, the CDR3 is TGCACCAGCAGCCCGGGATACCGGGAGGTCGACAATGAGCAGTTCTTC. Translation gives CTSSPGYREVDNEQFF.

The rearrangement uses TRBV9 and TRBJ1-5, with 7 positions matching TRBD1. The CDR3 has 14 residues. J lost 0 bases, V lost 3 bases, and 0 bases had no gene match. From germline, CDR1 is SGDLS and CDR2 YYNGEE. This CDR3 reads CASSGDSSNQPQHF. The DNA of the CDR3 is TGTGCCAGCAGCGGGGACAGTAGCAATCAGCCCCAGCATTTT.

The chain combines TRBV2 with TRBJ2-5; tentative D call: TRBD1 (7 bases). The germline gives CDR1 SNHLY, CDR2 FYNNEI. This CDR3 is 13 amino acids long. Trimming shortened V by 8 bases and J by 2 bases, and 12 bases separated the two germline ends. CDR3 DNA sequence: TGTGCCAGCTCAGGGGGGCTACAAGAGACCCAGTACTTC. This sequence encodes CASSGGLQETQYF.

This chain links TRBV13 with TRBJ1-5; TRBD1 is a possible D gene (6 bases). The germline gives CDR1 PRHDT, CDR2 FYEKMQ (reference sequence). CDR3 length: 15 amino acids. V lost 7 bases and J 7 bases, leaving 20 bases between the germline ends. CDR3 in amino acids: CASTIGTNAVQPQHF. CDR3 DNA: TGTGCCAGCACCATCGGGACAAACGCGGTCCAGCCCCAGCATTTT.

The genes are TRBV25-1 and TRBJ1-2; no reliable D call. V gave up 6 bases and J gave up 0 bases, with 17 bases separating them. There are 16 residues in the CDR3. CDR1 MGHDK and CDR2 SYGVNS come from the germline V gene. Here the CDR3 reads CASSPRGGITNYGYTF. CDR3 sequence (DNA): TGTGCCAGCAGCCCCCGCGGAGGGATTACTAACTATGGCTACACCTTC.

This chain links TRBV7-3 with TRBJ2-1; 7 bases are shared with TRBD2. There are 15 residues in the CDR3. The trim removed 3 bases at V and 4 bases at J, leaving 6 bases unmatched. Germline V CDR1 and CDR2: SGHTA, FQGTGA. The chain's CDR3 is CASSLGSGFYNEQFF. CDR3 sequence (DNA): TGTGCCAGCAGCTTGGGTAGCGGGTTTTACAATGAGCAGTTCTTC.

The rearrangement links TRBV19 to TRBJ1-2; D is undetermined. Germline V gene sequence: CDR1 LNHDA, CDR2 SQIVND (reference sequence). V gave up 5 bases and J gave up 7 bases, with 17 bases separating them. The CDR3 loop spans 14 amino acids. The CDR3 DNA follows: TGTGCCAGTAGTTCCGGGAGGGAACACTTTGGCTACACCTTC. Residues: CASSSGREHFGYTF.

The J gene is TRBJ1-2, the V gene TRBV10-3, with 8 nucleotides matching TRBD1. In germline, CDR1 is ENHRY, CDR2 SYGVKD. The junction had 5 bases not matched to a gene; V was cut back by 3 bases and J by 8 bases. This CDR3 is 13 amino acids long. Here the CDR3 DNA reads TGTGCCATCAGTGACGACAGGGGATGGGGCTACACCTTC. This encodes CAISDDRGWGYTF.

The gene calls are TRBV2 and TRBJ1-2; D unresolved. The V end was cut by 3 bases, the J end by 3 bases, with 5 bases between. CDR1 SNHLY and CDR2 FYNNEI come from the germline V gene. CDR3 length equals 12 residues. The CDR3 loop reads CASSDDYYGYTF. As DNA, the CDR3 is TGTGCCAGCAGTGACGACTACTATGGCTACACCTTC.

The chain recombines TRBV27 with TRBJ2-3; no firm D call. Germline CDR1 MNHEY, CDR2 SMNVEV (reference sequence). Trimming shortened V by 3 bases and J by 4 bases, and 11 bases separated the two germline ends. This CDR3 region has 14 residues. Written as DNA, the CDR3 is TGTGCCAGCAGTTTCTCTACAGTCCCAGATACGCAGTATTTT. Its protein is CASSFSTVPDTQYF.

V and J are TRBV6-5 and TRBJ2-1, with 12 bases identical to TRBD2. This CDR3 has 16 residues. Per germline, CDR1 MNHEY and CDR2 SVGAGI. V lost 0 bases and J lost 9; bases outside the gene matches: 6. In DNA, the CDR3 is TGTGCCAGCAGTTACTCGCCTAGCGGGAGGGCTGGTGAGCAGTTCTTC. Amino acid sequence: CASSYSPSGRAGEQFF.

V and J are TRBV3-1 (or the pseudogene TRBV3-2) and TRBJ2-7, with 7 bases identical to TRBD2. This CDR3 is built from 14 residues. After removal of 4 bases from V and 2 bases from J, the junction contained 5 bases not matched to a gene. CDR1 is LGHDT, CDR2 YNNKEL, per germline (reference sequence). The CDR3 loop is CASSPTSAAYEQYF. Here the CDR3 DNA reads TGTGCCAGCAGCCCAACTAGCGCCGCCTACGAGCAGTACTTC.

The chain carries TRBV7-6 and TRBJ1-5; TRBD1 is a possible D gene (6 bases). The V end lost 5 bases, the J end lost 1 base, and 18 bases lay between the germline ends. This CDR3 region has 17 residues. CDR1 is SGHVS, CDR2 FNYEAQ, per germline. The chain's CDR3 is CASSPNYWTVSNQPQHF. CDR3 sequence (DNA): TGTGCCAGCAGCCCTAACTATTGGACAGTGAGCAATCAGCCCCAGCATTTT.

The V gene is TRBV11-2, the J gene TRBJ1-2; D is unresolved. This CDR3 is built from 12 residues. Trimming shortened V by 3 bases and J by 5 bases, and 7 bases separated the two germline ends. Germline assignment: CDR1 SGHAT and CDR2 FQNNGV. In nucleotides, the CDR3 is TGTGCCAGCAGCTTGGGCGCTTATGGCTACACCTTC. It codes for CASSLGAYGYTF.

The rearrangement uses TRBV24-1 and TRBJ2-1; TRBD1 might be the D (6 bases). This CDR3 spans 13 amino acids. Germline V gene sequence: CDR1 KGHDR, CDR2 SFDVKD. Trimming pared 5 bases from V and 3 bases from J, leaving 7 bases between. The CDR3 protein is CATSGGHYNEQFF. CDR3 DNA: TGTGCCACCAGTGGGGGACACTACAATGAGCAGTTCTTC.

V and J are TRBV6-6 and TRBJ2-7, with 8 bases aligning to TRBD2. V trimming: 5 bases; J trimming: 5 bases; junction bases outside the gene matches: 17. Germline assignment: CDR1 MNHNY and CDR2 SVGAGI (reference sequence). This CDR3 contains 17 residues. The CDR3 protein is CASSPRGGYRTGNEQYF. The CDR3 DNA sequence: TGTGCCAGCAGTCCCCGCGGGGGGTACCGGACTGGGAACGAGCAGTACTTC.